Below are 7 T cell receptor beta chains sequenced from a single sample in a study of blood T cell repertoires in COVID-19. This table comes from immunoSEQ multiplex PCR, and its TCRdb copy is limited to in-frame clones, with some not included. Here the sample spans under 400,000 clones, around 87% being singletons. The sequenced material came from peripheral blood. These receptor sequences come from a man younger than 35 with active or convalescent COVID-19.

V is TRBV18 and J is TRBJ1-5; 10 bases agree with TRBD1. Germline V gives CDR1 KGHSH, CDR2 LQKENI. This CDR3 region has 15 residues. J lost 6 bases, V lost 3 bases, and 5 bases had no gene match. CDR3 DNA: TGTGCCAGCTCACCGGGACAGGGGACGCTTCAGCCCCAGCATTTT. Its protein product is CASSPGQGTLQPQHF.

The rearrangement links TRBV4-3 to TRBJ1-2, with 9 bases matching TRBD1. CDR3 length: 16 residues. The J segment lost 8 bases and the V segment lost 1 base, leaving 11 bases of the junction unmatched. Per germline, CDR1 LGHNA and CDR2 YSLEER. The CDR3 is CASSQGTGGEAWGYTF. CDR3 nucleotides: TGCGCCAGCAGCCAAGGTACAGGGGGCGAAGCGTGGGGCTACACCTTC.

The V call is TRBV19, the J call TRBJ2-7, with 7 bases identical to TRBD1. Per germline, CDR1 LNHDA and CDR2 SQIVND (reference sequence). Trimming at V came to 6 bases and at J to 2 bases, leaving 10 bases not matched to a gene. The CDR3 loop spans 15 amino acids. The CDR3, as DNA: TGTGCCAGTAGCAGAGACAGGGAAGGCGCCTACGAGCAGTACTTC. Translating gives CASSRDREGAYEQYF.

CDR3 region: CASSLASWDRVNEQYF. For the CDR3, the DNA is TGTGCCAGCAGCTTAGCCTCGTGGGACAGGGTAAACGAGCAGTACTTC. The chain has TRBV7-2 and TRBJ2-7; 9 bases are shared with TRBD1. This CDR3 region has 16 residues. The junction had 8 bases not matched to a gene; V was cut back by 0 bases and J by 5 bases. The germline V gene has CDR1 SGHTA and CDR2 FQGNSA.

The V and J genes are TRBV6-2 or TRBV6-3 and TRBJ2-2; 7 nucleotides agree with TRBD1. This CDR3 comprises 16 residues. Germline V gene lookup returns CDR1 MNHEY and CDR2 SVGEGT. Unmatched junction bases numbered 7, after V lost 2 bases and J lost 4 bases. The CDR3 protein is CASSYGKGATTGELFF. The CDR3 nucleotides read TGTGCCAGCAGTTACGGAAAGGGGGCGACCACCGGGGAGCTGTTTTTT.

The rearrangement joins TRBV7-3 to TRBJ1-1; possible D gene TRBD1, 6 bases. Between the trimmed V and J ends, which lost 5 bases and 0 bases, there was a span of 13 bases. Germline loops: CDR1 SGHTA, CDR2 FQGTGA. The CDR3 is 15 residues long. The CDR3 spells CASSPLTGMNTEAFF. CDR3 DNA sequence: TGTGCCAGCAGCCCGCTGACAGGCATGAACACTGAAGCTTTCTTT.

The CDR3 here is CSAIRTGINYGYTF. In nucleotides, the CDR3 is TGCAGCGCGATCAGGACAGGGATAAACTATGGCTACACCTTC. This sequence joins TRBV29-1 and TRBJ1-2, with 8 bases identical to TRBD1. The CDR3 runs to 14 residues. Germline CDR1 reads SQVTM; CDR2 reads ANQGSEA. J lost 2 bases, V lost 7 bases, and 9 bases had no gene match.